These 5 T cell receptor beta chains originate from one sample sequenced in a study of CD4 T cells in relation to SARS-CoV-2 and coronaviruses. These receptors have no identified antigens. The protocol was immunoSEQ multiplex PCR, while the TCRdb copy is restricted to in-frame clones and leaves out a portion. This table holds 18,000 or so clones, approximately 80% found once. The unexposed donors gave CD4+ T cells in about 2010-2019, prior to COVID-19. CD4+ T cells were isolated from the cells after about nine days of culture. Specimen: CD4+ T cells from PBMCs, cultured in vitro. The origin of the receptors is a human donor in good health.

This chain joins TRBV13 and TRBJ1-1; no clear D. CDR3 length equals 16 residues. In germline, CDR1 is PRHDT, CDR2 FYEKMQ (reference sequence). The V and J ends lost 3 bases and 0 bases respectively, with 14 bases between them. The CDR3 DNA reads as TGTGCCAGCAGCTTCGCAGAGCCTAGGGTGAACACTGAAGCTTTCTTT. Its protein is CASSFAEPRVNTEAFF.

This chain joins TRBV6-5 and TRBJ1-2, with D possibly TRBD1 on 5 matching bases. CDR3 size: 11 residues. Germline CDR1 is MNHEY and CDR2 is SVGAGI. The V end was cut by 7 bases, the J end by 7 bases, with 10 bases between. In nucleotides, the CDR3 is TGTGCCAGCACAGGGCTTGGTGGCTACACCTTC. Residues: CASTGLGGYTF.

The rearrangement uses TRBV3-1 (or the pseudogene TRBV3-2) and TRBJ2-7, with D perhaps being TRBD1 or TRBD2 (5 bases each). The germline V gene has CDR1 LGHDT and CDR2 YNNKEL (reference sequence). This CDR3 spans 13 amino acids. V lost 5 bases, J lost 5 bases, and 13 bases lay in between. CDR3 in amino acids: CASSLRGSNEQYF. As DNA, the CDR3 is TGTGCCAGCAGCTTGAGGGGTAGTAACGAGCAGTACTTC.

The V call is TRBV11-2, the J call TRBJ2-3, with 7 bases fitting TRBD2. The CDR3 contains 17 residues. The junction had 9 bases not matched to a gene; V was cut back by 1 base and J by 2 bases. Germline loops: CDR1 SGHAT, CDR2 FQNNGV. The CDR3 sequence is CASSLVRWREHTDTQYF. CDR3 DNA: TGTGCCAGCAGCTTAGTGAGGTGGCGGGAGCACACAGATACGCAGTATTTT.

This clone was counted only a few times. The J gene is TRBJ1-5, the V gene TRBV4-1; TRBD1 matches at 7 bases. The V and J ends lost 3 bases and 9 bases, in that order; junction bases with no gene match: 11. The CDR3 length is 15 residues. Germline CDR1 and CDR2: MGHRA and YSYEKL. The CDR3 DNA reads TGCGCCAGCAGCCAGGACAGGACCCAGGCGGTGCCCCAGCATTTT. Translation gives CASSQDRTQAVPQHF.